Below, 16 T cell receptor beta chains from the same sample are listed, as sequenced in a study of vaccination and CD4 T cells after COVID-19. The assay that was used to sequence DNA from cultured CD4+ T cells was the Oncomine TCR Beta short-read assay. In TCRdb, the PCR reads were re-called with MiXCR into one record per CDR3 protein. The sample lists over 8,500 distinct CDR3 sequences, around three fifths occurring once. These receptors are not linked to any known antigen. Treatment described: approximately 10-day PBMC culture with coronavirus spike peptide pools or control peptides (ViraFEST assay). Sequencing used CD4+ T cells from blood, cultured in vitro. The source is a human donor who had recovered from COVID-19.

This chain joins TRBV12-3 or TRBV12-4 and TRBJ1-5; no reliable D call. Between the trimmed V and J ends, which lost 7 bases and 7 bases, there was a span of 11 bases. The CDR3 spans 12 residues. CDR3 loop: CASTRDAQPQHF. For the CDR3, the DNA is TGTGCCAGCACCCGCGACGCCCAGCCCCAGCATTTT.

The chain is built from TRBV6-1 and TRBJ2-7; 8 bases are shared with TRBD1. The germline gives CDR1 MNHNS, CDR2 SASEGT. This CDR3 comprises 14 residues. V gave up 6 bases and J gave up 3 bases; unmatched junction bases: 7. CDR3 sequence: CASRPGGQVYEQYF. The CDR3 DNA reads TGTGCCAGCAGACCAGGGGGACAGGTCTACGAGCAGTACTTC.

This clonotype was counted a few times. This rearrangement joins TRBV20-1 to TRBJ2-5; D ambiguous. The CDR3 runs 11 residues. The germline V gene has CDR1 DFQATT and CDR2 SNEGSKA (reference sequence). V lost 4 bases, J lost 8 bases, and 11 bases lay in between. The CDR3 loop reads CSATPLGTQYF. The CDR3 bases are TGCAGTGCTACCCCTTTGGGAACCCAGTACTTC.

This sequence joins TRBV7-6 and TRBJ1-1; unclear D gene. The CDR3 is 15 amino acids. Germline CDR1 and CDR2: SGHVS and FNYEAQ. V dropped 2 bases and J dropped 6 bases, with 16 bases sitting between them. The CDR3 protein is CASSLMGSPVAEAFF. In DNA form, the CDR3 reads TGTGCCAGCAGCTTAATGGGAAGTCCTGTCGCTGAAGCTTTCTTT.

The rearrangement links TRBV6-2 or TRBV6-3 to TRBJ2-7, with 7 nucleotides matching TRBD2. CDR1 MNHEY and CDR2 SVGEGT come from the germline V gene. V was clipped by 5 bases and J by 6 bases; unmatched bases: 7. CDR3 length equals 13 residues. The CDR3 reads CASSTRTRREQYF. The CDR3, as DNA: TGTGCCAGCAGTACCCGGACTAGACGCGAGCAGTACTTC.

The chain recombines TRBV6-5 with TRBJ2-5; 8 bases fit TRBD2. Looked up from germline, CDR1 is MNHEY and CDR2 is SVGAGI. The CDR3 consists of 16 residues. The trim removed 2 bases at V and 3 bases at J, leaving 8 bases unmatched. The CDR3 region has the DNA TGTGCCAGCAGTTACGGAGCGGGGGCGATAAAAGAGACCCAGTACTTC. It translates to CASSYGAGAIKETQYF.

The chain couples TRBV7-2 to TRBJ2-7; 9 nucleotides agree with TRBD1. Unmatched junction bases numbered 5, after V lost 2 bases and J lost 3 bases. This CDR3 is 15 amino acids long. From germline, CDR1 is SGHTA and CDR2 FQGNSA. CDR3 sequence: CASSLRGQGDYEQYF. CDR3 DNA: TGTGCCAGCAGCTTAAGGGGACAGGGAGACTACGAGCAGTACTTC.

The gene calls are TRBV24-1 and TRBJ1-5; a weak D match, TRBD1 (5 bases). This CDR3 is built from 13 residues. Germline values: CDR1 KGHDR, CDR2 SFDVKD. V was pared by 5 bases and J by 6 bases, with 10 bases between. This CDR3 reads CATSGGGGQPQHF. CDR3 sequence (DNA): TGTGCCACCAGTGGGGGTGGGGGTCAGCCCCAGCATTTT.

The chain carries TRBV7-9 and TRBJ2-7; no firm D call. Germline V CDR1 and CDR2: SEHNR, FQNEAQ (reference sequence). Trimming stripped 1 base from V and 4 bases from J, with 11 bases between. The CDR3 sequence is 14 residues long. CDR3 protein: CASSLGRQEYEQYF. The DNA for the CDR3 is TGTGCCAGCAGCTTAGGAAGGCAGGAGTACGAGCAGTACTTC. Supplemented by reference TRBV7-9 and TRBJ2-7, the full variable domain reads DTGVSQNPRHKITKRGQNVTFRCDPISEHNRLYWYRQTLGQGPEFLTYFQNEAQLEKSRLLSDRFSAERPKGSFSTLEIQRTEQGDSAMYLCASSLGRQEYEQYFGPGTRLTVT.

The chain uses TRBV28 and TRBJ2-6; D call uncertain. V lost 6 bases, J lost 0 bases, and 9 bases lay in between. Germline CDR1 and CDR2: MDHEN and SYDVKM. The CDR3 runs to 15 residues. The CDR3 reads CASSQHSSGANVLTF. In DNA form, the CDR3 reads TGTGCCAGCAGCCAGCACTCCTCTGGGGCCAACGTCCTGACTTTC.

The count of this clonotype is one. J is TRBJ2-2 and V is TRBV15; D perhaps matches TRBD2 (7 bases). Between the trimmed V and J ends, which lost 1 base and 6 bases, there was a span of 12 bases. The CDR3 is made up of 15 amino acids. Per germline, CDR1 LNHNV and CDR2 YYDKDF (reference sequence). The CDR3 sequence is CATSRAGGRAGELFF. For the CDR3, the DNA is TGTGCCACCAGCAGAGCCGGGGGGCGGGCCGGGGAGCTGTTTTTT.

By sample fraction, this clonotype is medium-sized. This chain joins TRBV7-2 and TRBJ1-5; 7 bases align to TRBD1. The CDR3 has 13 amino acids. In germline, CDR1 is SGHTA, CDR2 FQGNSA. The trim removed 5 bases at V and 6 bases at J, leaving 4 bases unmatched. CDR3 sequence reads: CASSPQGGQPQHF. DNA for the CDR3: TGTGCCAGCAGCCCCCAGGGGGGTCAGCCCCAGCATTTT.

This sequence joins TRBV28 and TRBJ2-5; perhaps TRBD1 as D (5 bases). V shed 8 bases and J shed 5 bases, with 21 bases lying between them. Per the germline V gene, CDR1 is MDHEN and CDR2 is SYDVKM. The CDR3 totals 15 residues. CDR3 sequence: CASATPGAPGETQYF. The CDR3 DNA reads as TGTGCCAGCGCCACGCCTGGGGCGCCCGGGGAGACCCAGTACTTC. The whole variable domain, filled in from reference TRBV28 and TRBJ2-5, reads DVKVTQSSRYLVKRTGEKVFLECVQDMDHENMFWYRQDPGLGLRLIYFSYDVKMKEKGDIPEGYSVSREKKERFSLILESASTNQTSMYLCASATPGAPGETQYFGPGTRLLVL.

The chain recombines TRBV28 with TRBJ2-7, with a tentative D call TRBD1 (5 bases). CDR1 MDHEN and CDR2 SYDVKM come from the germline V gene. V dropped 7 bases and J dropped 0 bases, with 13 bases sitting between them. The CDR3 has 14 amino acids. The CDR3: CASTLQGFSYEQYF. CDR3 bases: TGTGCCAGCACTCTGCAGGGATTCTCCTACGAGCAGTACTTC.

The chain combines TRBV20-1 with TRBJ2-1; TRBD2 matches 11 bases. Per germline, CDR1 DFQATT and CDR2 SNEGSKA (reference sequence). This CDR3 contains 15 residues. Trimming cost V 1 base and J 9 bases; bases outside gene matches: 8. The CDR3 bases are TGCAGTGCTAGAGCGCTAGCGGGAGGTGGCGGTGAGCAGTTCTTC. It specifies CSARALAGGGGEQFF.

The V call is TRBV20-1, the J call TRBJ2-7, with TRBD2 as a possible D gene (6 bases). Looked up from germline, CDR1 is DFQATT and CDR2 is SNEGSKA (reference sequence). The CDR3 consists of 14 residues. The CDR3 protein is CRGLSSGRGWEQYF. Here the CDR3 DNA reads TGCAGGGGCTTGAGTAGCGGACGAGGGTGGGAGCAGTACTTC.